These T cell receptor beta chains were read from a single sample in a study of long-term antiretroviral therapy in people with HIV. TCRdb keeps only in-frame clones here, not all; method: immunoSEQ multiplex PCR. There are approximately 33,000 clones in the sample; 75% to 90% occur only once, and 3.8% lies in the top ten. This material consisted of unsorted PBMCs, taken 0.8 years before starting antiretroviral therapy. These receptors came from a man younger than 35 with HIV. CDR3s include the opening cysteine and the closing phenylalanine or tryptophan. The D gene is left open where the match is weak. Size is stated for part of the rows, as once, few or many counts, or as a class when the clone is expanded.

clone_size: .; v_call: TRBV19; j_call: TRBJ1-2; d_call: .; cdr3_nt: TGTGCCAGTTTTGGCAGGGGTCTTGATGTGAATGGCTACACCTTC; cdr3_aa: CASFGRGLDVNGYTF
clone_size: .; v_call: TRBV5-6; j_call: TRBJ2-1; d_call: .; cdr3_nt: TGTGCCAGCAGCGTGACTCTAGGGGGATCCTACAATGAGCAGTTCTTC; cdr3_aa: CASSVTLGGSYNEQFF
clone_size: few; v_call: TRBV11-1; j_call: TRBJ2-1; d_call: .; cdr3_nt: TGTGCCAGCAGCCTGATTGGTGAGCAGTTCTTC; cdr3_aa: CASSLIGEQFF
clone_size: .; v_call: TRBV7-9; j_call: TRBJ1-2; d_call: .; cdr3_nt: TGTGCCAGCAGCTTGACCGACGAGGGCTACACCTTC; cdr3_aa: CASSLTDEGYTF
clone_size: .; v_call: TRBV5-1; j_call: TRBJ1-3; d_call: .; cdr3_nt: TGCGCCAGCAGCTTGACCCCCGGGACTGACTCTGGAAACACCATATATTTT; cdr3_aa: CASSLTPGTDSGNTIYF
clone_size: few; v_call: TRBV4-2; j_call: TRBJ2-1; d_call: .; cdr3_nt: TGTGCCAGCAGCCAAGATGTAGCCGGCAATGAGCAGTTCTTC; cdr3_aa: CASSQDVAGNEQFF
clone_size: few; v_call: TRBV16; j_call: TRBJ2-7; d_call: TRBD1; cdr3_nt: TGTGCCAGCAGCCAATCGGAGACAGGGGAATTGCGGCAGTACTTC; cdr3_aa: CASSQSETGELRQYF
clone_size: .; v_call: TRBV4-1; j_call: TRBJ1-4; d_call: .; cdr3_nt: TGCGCCAGCAGCCGGCCTACGGAGGGGGGACGAGAAAAACTGTTTTTT; cdr3_aa: CASSRPTEGGREKLFF
clone_size: .; v_call: TRBV2; j_call: TRBJ1-5; d_call: .; cdr3_nt: TGTGCCAGCAGTGAGTATTTGGGGGTAGACAATCAGCCCCAGCATTTT; cdr3_aa: CASSEYLGVDNQPQHF
clone_size: .; v_call: TRBV4-3; j_call: TRBJ2-7; d_call: TRBD1; cdr3_nt: TGCGCCAGCAGCCAAGATCCAAGGACAGGGGACAACGAGCAGTACTTC; cdr3_aa: CASSQDPRTGDNEQYF
clone_size: .; v_call: TRBV4-2; j_call: TRBJ2-7; d_call: TRBD2; cdr3_nt: TGTGCCAGCAGTTCCGGACTAGCGGGGGGGCGATCCTACGAGCAGTACTTC; cdr3_aa: CASSSGLAGGRSYEQYF
clone_size: .; v_call: TRBV29-1; j_call: TRBJ2-4; d_call: TRBD1; cdr3_nt: TGCAGCGTTGGACGGGACAGGGGGAACATTCAGTACTTC; cdr3_aa: CSVGRDRGNIQYF
clone_size: .; v_call: TRBV11-2; j_call: TRBJ2-3; d_call: .; cdr3_nt: TGTGCCAGCAGCTTAGAGGCAACCCCCCGGGATACGCAGTATTTT; cdr3_aa: CASSLEATPRDTQYF
clone_size: .; v_call: TRBV11-2; j_call: TRBJ1-2; d_call: .; cdr3_nt: TGTGCCAGCAGCTTAGGCCGGGATGGCTACACCTTC; cdr3_aa: CASSLGRDGYTF
clone_size: .; v_call: TRBV7-2; j_call: TRBJ2-2; d_call: .; cdr3_nt: TGTGCCAGCAACATCCGCAGGGGACCCTCGAACACCGGGGAGCTGTTTTTT; cdr3_aa: CASNIRRGPSNTGELFF
clone_size: .; v_call: TRBV7-6; j_call: TRBJ2-1; d_call: TRBD2; cdr3_nt: TGTGCCAGCAGCCCCGGGCGGGAGGGATACAATGAGCAGTTCTTC; cdr3_aa: CASSPGREGYNEQFF
clone_size: once; v_call: TRBV11-1; j_call: TRBJ2-1; d_call: TRBD1; cdr3_nt: TGTGCCAGCAGCGTTCGGCCGGGACAGGCCTACAATGAGCAGTTCTTC; cdr3_aa: CASSVRPGQAYNEQFF
clone_size: .; v_call: TRBV4-3; j_call: TRBJ2-3; d_call: .; cdr3_nt: TGCGCCAGCAGCCAAGAATCCGTAGGGTTCACAGATACGCAGTATTTT; cdr3_aa: CASSQESVGFTDTQYF
clone_size: once; v_call: TRBV27; j_call: TRBJ2-2; d_call: .; cdr3_nt: TGTGCCAGCGGGAAAGAAAGGAGTTTGGGTAGCGGGGAGCTGTTTTTT; cdr3_aa: CASGKERSLGSGELFF
clone_size: .; v_call: TRBV19; j_call: TRBJ2-1; d_call: TRBD2; cdr3_nt: TGTGCCAGTAGGGGGGGGGATAGGGCGTTCTTC; cdr3_aa: CASRGGDRAFF
clone_size: .; v_call: TRBV5-1; j_call: TRBJ2-3; d_call: .; cdr3_nt: TGCGCCAGCAGCTTGATAGACGGCGCAGATACGCAGTATTTT; cdr3_aa: CASSLIDGADTQYF
clone_size: .; v_call: TRBV7-2; j_call: TRBJ2-2; d_call: TRBD2; cdr3_nt: TGTGCCAGCAGCTTCGCTAGCGGGGGCACCGGGGAGCTGTTTTTT; cdr3_aa: CASSFASGGTGELFF